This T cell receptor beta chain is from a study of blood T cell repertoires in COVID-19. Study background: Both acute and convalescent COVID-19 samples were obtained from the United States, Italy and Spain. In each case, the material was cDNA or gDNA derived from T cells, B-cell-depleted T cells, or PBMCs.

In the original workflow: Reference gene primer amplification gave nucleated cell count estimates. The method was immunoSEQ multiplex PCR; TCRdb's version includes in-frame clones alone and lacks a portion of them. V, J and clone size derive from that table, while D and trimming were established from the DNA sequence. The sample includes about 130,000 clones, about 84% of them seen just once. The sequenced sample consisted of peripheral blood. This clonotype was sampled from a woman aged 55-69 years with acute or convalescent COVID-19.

CDR3 DNA: TGTGCCAGCAGTTACGCCGGACAGGGATATGGCTACACCTTC. As protein: CASSYAGQGYGYTF. The chain carries TRBV6-6 and TRBJ1-2; TRBD1 matches at 8 bases. V shed 2 bases, J shed 5 bases, and the junction held 4 bases outside the gene matches. The germline CDR1 and CDR2 sequences are MNHNY and SVGAGI (reference sequence). The CDR3 length is 14 residues.